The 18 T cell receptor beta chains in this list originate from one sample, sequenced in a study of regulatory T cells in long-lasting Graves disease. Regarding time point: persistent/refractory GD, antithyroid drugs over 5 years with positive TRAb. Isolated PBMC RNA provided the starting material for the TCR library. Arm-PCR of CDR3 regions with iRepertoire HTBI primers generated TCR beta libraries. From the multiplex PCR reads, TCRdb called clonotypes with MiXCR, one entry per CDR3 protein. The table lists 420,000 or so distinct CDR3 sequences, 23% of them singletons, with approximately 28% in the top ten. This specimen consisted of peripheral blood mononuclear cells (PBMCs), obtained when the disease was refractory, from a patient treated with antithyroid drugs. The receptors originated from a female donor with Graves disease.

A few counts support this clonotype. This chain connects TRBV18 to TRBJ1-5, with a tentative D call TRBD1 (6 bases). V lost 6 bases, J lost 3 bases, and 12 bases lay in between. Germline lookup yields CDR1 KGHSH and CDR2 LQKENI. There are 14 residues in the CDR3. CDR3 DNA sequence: TGTGCCAGCTCGGTCGGGGGCCACAATCAGCCCCAGCATTTT. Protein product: CASSVGGHNQPQHF.

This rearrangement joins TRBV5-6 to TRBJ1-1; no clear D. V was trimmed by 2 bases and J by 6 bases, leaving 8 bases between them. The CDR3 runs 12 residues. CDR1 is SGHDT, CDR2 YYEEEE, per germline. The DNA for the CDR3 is TGTGCCAGCAGCTTAGGGTTCTCTGAAGCTTTCTTT. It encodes CASSLGFSEAFF.

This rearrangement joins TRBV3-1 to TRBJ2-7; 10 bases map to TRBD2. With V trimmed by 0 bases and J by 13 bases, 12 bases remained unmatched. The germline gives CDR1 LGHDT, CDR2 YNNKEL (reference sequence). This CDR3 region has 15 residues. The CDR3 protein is CASSQEVGLAGVIYF. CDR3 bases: TGTGCCAGCAGCCAAGAAGTGGGTCTAGCGGGAGTAATATACTTC.

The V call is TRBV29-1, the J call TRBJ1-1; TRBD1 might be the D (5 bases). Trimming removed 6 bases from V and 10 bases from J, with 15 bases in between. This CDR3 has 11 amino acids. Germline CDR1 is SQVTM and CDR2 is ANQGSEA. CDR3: CSVVNIQGAFF. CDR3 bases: TGCAGCGTGGTTAATATCCAGGGAGCTTTCTTT.

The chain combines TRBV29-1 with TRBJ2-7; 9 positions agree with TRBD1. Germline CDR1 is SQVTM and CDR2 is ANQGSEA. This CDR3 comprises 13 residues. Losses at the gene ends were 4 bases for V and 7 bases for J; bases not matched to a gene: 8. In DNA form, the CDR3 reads TGCAGCGTTGGACAGGGGGGACGCAGAGAGCAGTACTTC. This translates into CSVGQGGRREQYF.

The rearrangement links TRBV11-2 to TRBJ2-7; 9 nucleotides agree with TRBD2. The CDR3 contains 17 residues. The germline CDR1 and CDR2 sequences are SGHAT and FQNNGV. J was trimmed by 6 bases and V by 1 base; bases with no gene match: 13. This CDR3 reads CASSLGIGGLASPEQYF. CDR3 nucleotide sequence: TGTGCCAGCAGCTTAGGCATAGGGGGACTAGCTTCCCCCGAGCAGTACTTC.

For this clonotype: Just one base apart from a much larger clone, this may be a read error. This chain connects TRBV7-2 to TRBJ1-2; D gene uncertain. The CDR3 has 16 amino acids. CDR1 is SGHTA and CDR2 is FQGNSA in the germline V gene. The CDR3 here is CASSLMVGVSNYGNTF. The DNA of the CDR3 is TGTGCCAGCAGCTTAATGGTTGGTGTATCTAACTATGGCAACACCTTC.

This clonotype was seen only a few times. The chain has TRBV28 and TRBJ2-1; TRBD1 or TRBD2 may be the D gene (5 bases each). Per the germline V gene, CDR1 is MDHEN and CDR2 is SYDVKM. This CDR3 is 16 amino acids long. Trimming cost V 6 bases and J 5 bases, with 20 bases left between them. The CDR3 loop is CASSTPGTGQHNEQFF. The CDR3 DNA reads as TGTGCCAGCAGCACTCCGGGGACCGGACAACACAATGAGCAGTTCTTC.

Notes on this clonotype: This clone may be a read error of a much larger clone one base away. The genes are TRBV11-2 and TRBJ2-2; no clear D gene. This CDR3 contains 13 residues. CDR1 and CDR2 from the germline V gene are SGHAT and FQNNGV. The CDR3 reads CVSSFAVIGELFF. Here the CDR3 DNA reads TGTGTCAGCAGCTTCGCCGTGATAGGGGAGCTGTTTTTT.

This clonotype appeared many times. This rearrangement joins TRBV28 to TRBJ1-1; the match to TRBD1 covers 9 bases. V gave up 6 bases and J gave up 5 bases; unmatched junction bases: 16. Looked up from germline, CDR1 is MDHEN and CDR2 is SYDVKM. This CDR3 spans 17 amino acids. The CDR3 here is CASSLLGTGLLRTEAFF. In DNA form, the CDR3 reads TGTGCCAGCAGCCTCCTCGGGACAGGGTTACTTAGGACTGAAGCTTTCTTT.

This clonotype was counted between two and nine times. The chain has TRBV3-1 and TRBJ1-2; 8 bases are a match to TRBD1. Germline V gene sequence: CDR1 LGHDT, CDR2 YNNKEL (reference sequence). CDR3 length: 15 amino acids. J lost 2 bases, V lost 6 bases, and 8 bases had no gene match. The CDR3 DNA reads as TGTGCCAGCAGAGATTTACAGGGGGTGAACTATGGCTACACCTTC. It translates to CASRDLQGVNYGYTF.

CDR3 amino acids: CASSLYSGSNTEAFF. In nucleotides, the CDR3 is TGCGCCAGCAGCTTGTATTCGGGGTCGAACACTGAAGCTTTCTTT. V gene TRBV5-1 combines with J gene TRBJ1-1; D is ambiguous. From germline, CDR1 is SGHRS and CDR2 YFSETQ. The CDR3 loop spans 15 amino acids. With 1 base removed from V and 1 base from J, the gap between germline ends came to 11 bases. Supplemented by reference TRBV5-1 and TRBJ1-1, the full variable domain reads KAGVTQTPRYLIKTRGQQVTLSCSPISGHRSVSWYQQTPGQGLQFLFEYFSETQRNKGNFPGRFSGRQFSNSRSEMNVSTLELGDSALYLCASSLYSGSNTEAFFGQGTRLTVV.

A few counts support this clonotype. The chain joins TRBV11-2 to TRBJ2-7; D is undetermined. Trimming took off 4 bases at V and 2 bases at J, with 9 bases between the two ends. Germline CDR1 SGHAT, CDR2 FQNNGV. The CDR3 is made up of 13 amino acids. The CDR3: CASSSRPAYEQYF. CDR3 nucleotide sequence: TGTGCCAGCAGCTCGAGGCCCGCCTACGAGCAGTACTTC.

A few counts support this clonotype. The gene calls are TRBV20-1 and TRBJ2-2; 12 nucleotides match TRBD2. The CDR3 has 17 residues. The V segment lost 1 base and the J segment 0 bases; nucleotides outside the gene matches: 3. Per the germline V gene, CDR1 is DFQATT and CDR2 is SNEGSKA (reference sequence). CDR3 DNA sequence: TGCAGTGCTAGAGGGTCTAGCGGGAGGGCGAACACCGGGGAGCTGTTTTTT. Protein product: CSARGSSGRANTGELFF.

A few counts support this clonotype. The CDR3 sequence: CSARLSTGEDQPQHF. The CDR3 DNA is TGCAGTGCTAGATTATCGACGGGAGAAGATCAGCCCCAGCATTTT. The rearrangement joins TRBV20-1 to TRBJ1-5; D uncertain. The CDR3 loop spans 15 amino acids. Per germline, CDR1 DFQATT and CDR2 SNEGSKA (reference sequence). V shed 2 bases and J shed 5 bases, with 16 bases lying between them.

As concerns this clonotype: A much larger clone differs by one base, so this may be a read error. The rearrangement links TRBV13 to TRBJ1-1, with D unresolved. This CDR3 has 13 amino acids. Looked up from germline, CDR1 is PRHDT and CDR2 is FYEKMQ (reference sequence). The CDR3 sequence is CVSSLNRHTEAFF. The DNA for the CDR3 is TGTGTCAGCAGCTTAAATCGTCACACTGAAGCTTTCTTT.

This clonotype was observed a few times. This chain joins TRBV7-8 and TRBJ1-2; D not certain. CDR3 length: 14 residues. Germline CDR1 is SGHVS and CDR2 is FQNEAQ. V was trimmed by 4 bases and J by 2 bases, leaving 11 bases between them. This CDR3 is CASSSLAENYGYTF. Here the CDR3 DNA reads TGTGCCAGCAGCTCCCTGGCGGAGAACTATGGCTACACCTTC.

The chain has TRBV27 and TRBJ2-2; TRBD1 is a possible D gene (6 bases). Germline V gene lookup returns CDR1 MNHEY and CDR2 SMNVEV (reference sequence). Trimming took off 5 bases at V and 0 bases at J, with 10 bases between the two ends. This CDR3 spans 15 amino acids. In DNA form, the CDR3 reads TGTGCCAGCAGTCGAAGACAGGCGAACACCGGGGAGCTGTTTTTT. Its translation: CASSRRQANTGELFF.